This T cell receptor beta chain was captured in a study of blood T cells in healthy people across ages. Remarks on this clonotype: Its antigen is unknown.

Isolating PBMCs gave at least 6 million of these cells per sample. Using a J-beta primer mix together with a sample-barcoded 5' primer, a second PCR was run for about 6 to 12 cycles. The authors tagged each cDNA molecule using a template-switch adaptor with 12 random nucleotides. TCRdb recomputed calls from the 5' RACE reads with MiXCR, one row per CDR3 protein. Among more than 1.4 million distinct CDR3 sequences listed, about 40% were seen once. Study observations and caveats: Across the age range, TCR beta diversity per million T cells fell in a roughly linear way.

Germline-derived CDR1 and CDR2 are GTSNPN and SVGIG (reference sequence). Unmatched junction bases numbered 8, after V lost 3 bases and J lost 4 bases. This CDR3 comprises 14 residues. The sequenced material came from blood. The receptor's source is a woman aged 18-29 years in good health. The chain joins TRBV30 to TRBJ2-7; 8 nucleotides agree with TRBD1. The CDR3 protein is CAWRNQGARYEQYF. In nucleotides, the CDR3 is TGTGCCTGGAGAAACCAGGGGGCGCGATACGAGCAGTACTTC.